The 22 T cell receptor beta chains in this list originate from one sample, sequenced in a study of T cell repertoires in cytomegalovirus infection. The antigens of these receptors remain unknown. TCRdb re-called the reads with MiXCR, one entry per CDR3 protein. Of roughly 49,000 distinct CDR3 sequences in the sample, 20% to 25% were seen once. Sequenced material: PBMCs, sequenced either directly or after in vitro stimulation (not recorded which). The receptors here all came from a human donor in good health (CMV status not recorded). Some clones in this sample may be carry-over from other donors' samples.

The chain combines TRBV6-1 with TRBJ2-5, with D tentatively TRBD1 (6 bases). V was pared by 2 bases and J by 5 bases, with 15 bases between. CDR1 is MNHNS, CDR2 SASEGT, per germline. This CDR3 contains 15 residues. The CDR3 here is CASSEPYRVRETQYF. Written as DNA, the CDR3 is TGTGCCAGCAGTGAACCCTACAGGGTTCGGGAGACCCAGTACTTC.

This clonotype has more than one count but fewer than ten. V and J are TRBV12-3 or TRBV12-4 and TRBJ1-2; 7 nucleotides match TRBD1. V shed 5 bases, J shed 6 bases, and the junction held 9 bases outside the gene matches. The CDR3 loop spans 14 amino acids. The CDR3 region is CASSPHPQGDGYTF. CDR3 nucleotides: TGTGCCAGCAGTCCACACCCCCAGGGGGATGGCTACACCTTC.

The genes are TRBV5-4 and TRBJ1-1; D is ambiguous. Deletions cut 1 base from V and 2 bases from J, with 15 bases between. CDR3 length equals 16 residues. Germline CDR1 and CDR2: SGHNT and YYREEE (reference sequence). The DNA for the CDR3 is TGTGCCAGCAGCTTGAGTTTGGGCATCGCTAACACTGAAGCTTTCTTT. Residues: CASSLSLGIANTEAFF.

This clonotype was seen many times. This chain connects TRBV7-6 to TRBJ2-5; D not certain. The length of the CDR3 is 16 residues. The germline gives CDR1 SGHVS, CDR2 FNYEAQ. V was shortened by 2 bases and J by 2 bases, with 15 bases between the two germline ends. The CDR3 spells CASSLLQRTAQETQYF. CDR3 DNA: TGTGCCAGCAGCTTACTACAACGGACGGCGCAAGAGACCCAGTACTTC. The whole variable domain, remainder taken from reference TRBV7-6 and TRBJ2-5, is GAGVSQSPRYKVTKRGQDVALRCDPISGHVSLYWYRQALGQGPEFLTYFNYEAQQDKSGLPNDRFSAERPEGSISTLTIQRTEQRDSAMYRCASSLLQRTAQETQYFGPGTRLLVL.

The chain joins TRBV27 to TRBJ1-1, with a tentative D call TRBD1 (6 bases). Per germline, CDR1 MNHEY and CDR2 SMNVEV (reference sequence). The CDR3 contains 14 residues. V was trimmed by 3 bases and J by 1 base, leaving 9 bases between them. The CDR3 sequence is CASSFLRGNTEAFF. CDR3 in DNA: TGTGCCAGCAGTTTTCTCAGGGGGAACACTGAAGCTTTCTTT.

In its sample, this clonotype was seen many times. The CDR3 sequence: CASIPRDTGNTIYF. The DNA for the CDR3 is TGTGCCAGCATTCCCCGGGATACGGGAAACACCATATATTTT. The rearrangement links TRBV12-3 or TRBV12-4 to TRBJ1-3; unclear D gene. V shed 7 bases and J shed 4 bases, with 14 bases lying between them. The CDR3 length is 14 residues.

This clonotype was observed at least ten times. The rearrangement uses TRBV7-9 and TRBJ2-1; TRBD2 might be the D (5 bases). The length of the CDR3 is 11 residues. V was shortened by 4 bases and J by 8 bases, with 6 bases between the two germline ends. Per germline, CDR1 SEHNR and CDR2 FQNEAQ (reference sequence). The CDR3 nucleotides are TGTGCCAGCAGCTGGGGAGATGAGCAGTTCTTC. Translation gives CASSWGDEQFF.

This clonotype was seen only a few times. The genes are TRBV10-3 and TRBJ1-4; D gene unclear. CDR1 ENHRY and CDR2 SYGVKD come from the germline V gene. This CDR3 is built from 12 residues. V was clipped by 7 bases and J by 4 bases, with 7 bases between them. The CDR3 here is CAIKDGNEKLFF. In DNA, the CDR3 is TGTGCCATCAAAGACGGTAATGAAAAACTGTTTTTT.

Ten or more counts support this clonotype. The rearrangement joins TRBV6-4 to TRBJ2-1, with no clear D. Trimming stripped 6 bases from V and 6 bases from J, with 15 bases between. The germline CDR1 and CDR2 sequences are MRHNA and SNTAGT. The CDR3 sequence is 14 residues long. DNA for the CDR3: TGTGCCAGCAGCGCCAAAGGGTGGGTCAATGAGCAGTTCTTC. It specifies CASSAKGWVNEQFF.

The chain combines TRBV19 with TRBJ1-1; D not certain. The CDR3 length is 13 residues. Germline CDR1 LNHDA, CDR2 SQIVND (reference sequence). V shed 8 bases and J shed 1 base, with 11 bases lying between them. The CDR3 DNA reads TGTGCCAGTGCACAGAGACCGAACACTGAAGCTTTCTTT. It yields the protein CASAQRPNTEAFF.

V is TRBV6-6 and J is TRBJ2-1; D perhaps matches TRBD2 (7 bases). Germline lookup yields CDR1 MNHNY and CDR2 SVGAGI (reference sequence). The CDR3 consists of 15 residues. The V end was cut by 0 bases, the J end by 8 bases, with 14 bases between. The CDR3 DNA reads TGTGCCAGCAGTTACTCTTGGGGGGGGCACTATGAGCAGTTCTTC. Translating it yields CASSYSWGGHYEQFF.

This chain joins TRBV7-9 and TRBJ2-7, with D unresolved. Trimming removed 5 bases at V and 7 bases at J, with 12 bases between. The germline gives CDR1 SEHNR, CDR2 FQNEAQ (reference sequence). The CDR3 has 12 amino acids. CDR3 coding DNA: TGTGCCAGCAGCCGACTGGAAAGGGAGCAGTACTTC. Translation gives CASSRLEREQYF.

The CDR3 here is CASSLYGQGHTIQYF. The CDR3 DNA sequence: TGTGCCAGCAGCTTATACGGTCAGGGGCATACCATTCAGTACTTC. This rearrangement joins TRBV7-2 to TRBJ2-4; weak D call: TRBD1 (6 bases). The CDR3 consists of 15 residues. Germline CDR1 reads SGHTA; CDR2 reads FQGNSA. V dropped 2 bases and J dropped 9 bases, with 17 bases sitting between them.

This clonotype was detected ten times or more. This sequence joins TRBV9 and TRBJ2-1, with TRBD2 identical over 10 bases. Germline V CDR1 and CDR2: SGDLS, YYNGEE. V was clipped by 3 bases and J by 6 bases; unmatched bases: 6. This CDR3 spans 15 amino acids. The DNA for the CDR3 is TGTGCCAGCAGCGCCGAGGGACTAGCGTTCAATGAGCAGTTCTTC. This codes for CASSAEGLAFNEQFF.

As DNA, the CDR3 is TGTGCCTGGAGCGGGGTCTCCCTCGGGCAGCCCCAGCATTTT. Its translation: CAWSGVSLGQPQHF. The chain links TRBV30 to TRBJ1-5; D is unclear. Germline CDR1 GTSNPN, CDR2 SVGIG (reference sequence). The V and J ends lost 3 bases and 7 bases respectively, with 16 bases between them. The CDR3 runs to 14 residues.

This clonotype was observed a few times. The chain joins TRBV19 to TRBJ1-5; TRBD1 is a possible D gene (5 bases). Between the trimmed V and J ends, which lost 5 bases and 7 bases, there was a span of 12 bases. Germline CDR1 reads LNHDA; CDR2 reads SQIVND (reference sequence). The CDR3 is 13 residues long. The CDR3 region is CASSQGGGQPQHF. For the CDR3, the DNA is TGTGCCAGTAGTCAGGGCGGGGGGCAGCCCCAGCATTTT.

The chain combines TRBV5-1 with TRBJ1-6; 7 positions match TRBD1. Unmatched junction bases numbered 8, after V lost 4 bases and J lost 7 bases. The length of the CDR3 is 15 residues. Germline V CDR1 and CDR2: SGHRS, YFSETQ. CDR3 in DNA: TGCGCCAGCAGCCCCGGGACAGCACCAAATTCACCCCTCCACTTT. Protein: CASSPGTAPNSPLHF.

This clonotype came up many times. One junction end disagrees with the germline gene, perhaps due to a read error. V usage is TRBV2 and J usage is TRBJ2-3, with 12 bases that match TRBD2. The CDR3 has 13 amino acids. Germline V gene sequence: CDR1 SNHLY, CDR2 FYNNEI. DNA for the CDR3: TGTGCCAGCAGGAGACTAGCGGGAGATCCGCAGTATTTT. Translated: CASRRLAGDPQYF. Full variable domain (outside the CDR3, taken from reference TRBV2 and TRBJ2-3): EPEVTQTPSHQVTQMGQEVILRCVPISNHLYFYWYRQILGQKVEFLVSFYNNEISEKSEIFDDQFSVERPDGSNFTLKIRSTKLEDSAMYFCASRRLAGDPQYFGPGTRLTVL.

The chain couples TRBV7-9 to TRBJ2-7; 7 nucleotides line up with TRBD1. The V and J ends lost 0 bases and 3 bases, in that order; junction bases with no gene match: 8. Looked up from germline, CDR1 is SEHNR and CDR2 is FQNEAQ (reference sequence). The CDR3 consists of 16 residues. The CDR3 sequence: CASSLAMGQRVYEQYF. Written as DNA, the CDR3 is TGTGCCAGCAGCTTAGCTATGGGACAGAGAGTCTACGAGCAGTACTTC.

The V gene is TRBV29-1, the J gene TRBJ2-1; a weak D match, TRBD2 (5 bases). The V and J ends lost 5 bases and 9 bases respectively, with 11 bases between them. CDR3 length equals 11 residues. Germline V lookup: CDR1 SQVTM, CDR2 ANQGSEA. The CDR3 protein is CSVTGRGEQFF. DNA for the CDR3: TGCAGCGTTACCGGACGGGGTGAGCAGTTCTTC.

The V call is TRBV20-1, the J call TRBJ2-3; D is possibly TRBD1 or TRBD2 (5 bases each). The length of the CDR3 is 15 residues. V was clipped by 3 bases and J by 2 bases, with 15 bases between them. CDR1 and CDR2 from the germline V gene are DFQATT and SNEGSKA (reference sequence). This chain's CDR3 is CSASGTPEDTDTQYF. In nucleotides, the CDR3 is TGCAGTGCTAGCGGGACCCCAGAGGACACAGATACGCAGTATTTT.

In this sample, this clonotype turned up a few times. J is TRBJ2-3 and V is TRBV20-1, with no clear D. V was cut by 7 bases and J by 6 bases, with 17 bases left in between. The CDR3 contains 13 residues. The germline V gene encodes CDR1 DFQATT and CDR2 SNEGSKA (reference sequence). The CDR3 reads CSVPRPGEDTQYF. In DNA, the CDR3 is TGCAGTGTCCCCCGGCCAGGTGAGGATACGCAGTATTTT.